This T cell receptor beta chain was found in a study of shared clonotypes between healthy human individuals. Germline loops: CDR1 MNHEY, CDR2 SMNVEV (reference sequence). There are 12 residues in the CDR3. V was shortened by 8 bases and J by 7 bases, with 14 bases between the two germline ends. Genomic DNA from unsorted samples was obtained from around 93 million PBMCs (per sample). The deep-level immunoSEQ assay was used. For unsorted PBMC, approximately 300 ng DNA per replicate equaled tens of thousands of T cell genomes. In the authors' methods: Junction-only sequences without quality scores were provided by ImmunoSEQ, so filtering was different. Assay used: immunoSEQ multiplex PCR; TCRdb lists only in-frame clones, some missing. V, J and clone size are taken as reported in that table, and D and trimming were inferred from the DNA itself. The data hold 470,000 or so clones, with around 73% observed a single time.

The rearrangement joins TRBV27 to TRBJ1-1, with D possibly being TRBD1 (5 bases). The origin of this receptor is a middle-aged woman in good health. Some clones in this sample may be carry-over from other donors' samples. The sequencing input was PBMCs. The CDR3 region is CASSPRGDEAFF. CDR3 nucleotide sequence: TGTGCCAGCTCCCCCCGGGGGGATGAAGCTTTCTTT.